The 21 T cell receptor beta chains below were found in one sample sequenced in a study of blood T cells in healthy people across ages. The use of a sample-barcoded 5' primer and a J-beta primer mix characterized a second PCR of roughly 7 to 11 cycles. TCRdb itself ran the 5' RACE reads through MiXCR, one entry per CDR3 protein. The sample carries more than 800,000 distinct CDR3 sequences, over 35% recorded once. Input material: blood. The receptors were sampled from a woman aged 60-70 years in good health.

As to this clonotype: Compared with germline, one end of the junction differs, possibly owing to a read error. The CDR3 DNA reads TGCAACGTTGAAGATAGTACGGGCGCGGAATGGTACAATGAGCAGTTCTTC. The encoded protein is CNVEDSTGAEWYNEQFF. The V call is TRBV29-1, the J call TRBJ2-1; D remains ambiguous. Per the germline V gene, CDR1 is SQVTM and CDR2 is ANQGSEA. The CDR3 has 17 residues.

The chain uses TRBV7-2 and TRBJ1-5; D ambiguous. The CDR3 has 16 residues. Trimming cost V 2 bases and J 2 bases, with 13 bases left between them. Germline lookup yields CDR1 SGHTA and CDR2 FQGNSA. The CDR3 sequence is CASSLLGIGGNQPQHF. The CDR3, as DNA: TGTGCCAGCAGCTTATTGGGGATAGGAGGCAATCAGCCCCAGCATTTT.

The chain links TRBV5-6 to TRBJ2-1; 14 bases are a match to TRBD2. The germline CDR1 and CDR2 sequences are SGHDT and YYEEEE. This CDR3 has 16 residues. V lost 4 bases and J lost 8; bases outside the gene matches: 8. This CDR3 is CASSLGLAGGPHEQFF. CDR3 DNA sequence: TGTGCCAGCAGCCTCGGACTAGCGGGAGGCCCCCATGAGCAGTTCTTC. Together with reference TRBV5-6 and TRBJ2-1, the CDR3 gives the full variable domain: DAGVTQSPTHLIKTRGQQVTLRCSPKSGHDTVSWYQQALGQGPQFIFQYYEEEERQRGNFPDRFSGHQFPNYSSELNVNALLLGDSALYLCASSLGLAGGPHEQFFGPGTRLTVL.

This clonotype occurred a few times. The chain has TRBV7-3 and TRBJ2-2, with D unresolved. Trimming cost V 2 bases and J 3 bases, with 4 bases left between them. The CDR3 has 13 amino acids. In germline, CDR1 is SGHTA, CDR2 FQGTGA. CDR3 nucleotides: TGTGCCAGCAGCTTATTGCACACCGGGGAGCTGTTTTTT. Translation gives CASSLLHTGELFF.

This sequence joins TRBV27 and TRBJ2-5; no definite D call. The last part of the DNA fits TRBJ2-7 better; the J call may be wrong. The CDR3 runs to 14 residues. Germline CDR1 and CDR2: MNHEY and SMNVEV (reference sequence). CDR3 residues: CASSLDAIGYEQYF. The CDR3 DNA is TGTGCCAGCAGTTTAGATGCCATCGGCTACGAGCAGTACTTC.

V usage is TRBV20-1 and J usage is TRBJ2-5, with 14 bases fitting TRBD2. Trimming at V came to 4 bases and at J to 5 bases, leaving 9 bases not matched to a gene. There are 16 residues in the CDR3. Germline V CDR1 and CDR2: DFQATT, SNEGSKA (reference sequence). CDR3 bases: TGCAGTGCTACGGGACTAGCGGGAGAATGGGCGGAGACCCAGTACTTC. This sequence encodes CSATGLAGEWAETQYF.

CDR3 protein: CASSLSYTDTQYF. CDR3 nucleotides: TGTGCCAGCAGTTTATCGTACACAGATACGCAGTATTTT. The V and J genes are TRBV27 and TRBJ2-3; D is unclear. Germline V gene sequence: CDR1 MNHEY, CDR2 SMNVEV (reference sequence). V lost 0 bases and J 2 bases, leaving 3 bases between the germline ends. This CDR3 is 13 amino acids long.

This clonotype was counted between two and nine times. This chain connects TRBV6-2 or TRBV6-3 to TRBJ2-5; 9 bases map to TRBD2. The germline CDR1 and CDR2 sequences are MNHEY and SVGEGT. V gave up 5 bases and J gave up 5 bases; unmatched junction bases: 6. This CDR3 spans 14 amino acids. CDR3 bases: TGTGCCAGCAGTCGACTAGCGGAGCGTGAGACCCAGTACTTC. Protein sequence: CASSRLAERETQYF.

In DNA, the CDR3 is TGTGCCAGCAGTTTATCGGGACAGGGGGCGGCTGGCTACACCTTC. Translation gives CASSLSGQGAAGYTF. The V and J genes are TRBV28 and TRBJ1-2, with 12 bases aligning to TRBD1. This CDR3 is 15 amino acids long. Looked up from germline, CDR1 is MDHEN and CDR2 is SYDVKM. J gave up 7 bases and V 1 base, and 4 bases lay outside the gene matches.

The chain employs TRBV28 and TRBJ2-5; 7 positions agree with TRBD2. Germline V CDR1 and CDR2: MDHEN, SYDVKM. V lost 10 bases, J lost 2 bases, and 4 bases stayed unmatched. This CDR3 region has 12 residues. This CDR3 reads CATSGVQETQYF. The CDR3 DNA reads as TGTGCCACCAGCGGGGTACAAGAGACCCAGTACTTC.

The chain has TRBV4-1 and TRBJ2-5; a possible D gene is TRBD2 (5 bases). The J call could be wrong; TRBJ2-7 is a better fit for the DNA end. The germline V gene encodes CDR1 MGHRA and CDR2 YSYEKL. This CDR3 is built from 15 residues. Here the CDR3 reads CASSQGRGTTDEQYF. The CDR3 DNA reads TGCGCCAGCAGCCAAGGACGGGGAACGACTGACGAGCAGTACTTC.

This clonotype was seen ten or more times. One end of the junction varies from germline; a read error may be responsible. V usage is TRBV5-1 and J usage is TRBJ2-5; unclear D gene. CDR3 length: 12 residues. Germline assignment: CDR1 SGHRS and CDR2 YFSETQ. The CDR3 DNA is TGTGCCAGCAGCTTAGCTCAAGAGACCCAGTACTTC. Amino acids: CASSLAQETQYF. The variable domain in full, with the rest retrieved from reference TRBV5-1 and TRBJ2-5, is KAGVTQTPRYLIKTRGQQVTLSCSPISGHRSVSWYQQTPGQGLQFLFEYFSETQRNKGNFPGRFSGRQFSNSRSEMNVSTLELGDSALYLCASSLAQETQYFGPGTRLLVL.

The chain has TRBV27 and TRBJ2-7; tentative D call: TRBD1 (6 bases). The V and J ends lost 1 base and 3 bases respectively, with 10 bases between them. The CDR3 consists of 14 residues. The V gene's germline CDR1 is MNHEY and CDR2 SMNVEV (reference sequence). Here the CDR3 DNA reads TGTGCCAGCAGTTTATACGCAGGGGACTACGAGCAGTACTTC. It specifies CASSLYAGDYEQYF.

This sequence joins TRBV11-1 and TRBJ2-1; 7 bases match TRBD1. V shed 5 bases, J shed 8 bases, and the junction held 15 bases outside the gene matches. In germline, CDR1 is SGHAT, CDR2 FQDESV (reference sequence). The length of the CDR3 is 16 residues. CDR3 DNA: TGTGCCAGCAGCCCCTTAGGGCAGGGGGTTTTCGATGAGCAGTTCTTC. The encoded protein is CASSPLGQGVFDEQFF.

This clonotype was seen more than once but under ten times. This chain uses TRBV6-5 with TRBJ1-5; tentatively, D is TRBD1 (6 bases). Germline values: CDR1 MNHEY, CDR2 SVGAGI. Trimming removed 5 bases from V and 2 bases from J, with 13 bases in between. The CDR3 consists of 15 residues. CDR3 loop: CASSPRPGGNQPQHF. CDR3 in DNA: TGTGCCAGCAGTCCCCGACCAGGGGGCAATCAGCCCCAGCATTTT.

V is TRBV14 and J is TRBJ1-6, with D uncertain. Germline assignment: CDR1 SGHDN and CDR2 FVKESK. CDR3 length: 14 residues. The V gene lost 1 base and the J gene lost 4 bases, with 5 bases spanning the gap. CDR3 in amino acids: CASSQGGYNSPLHF. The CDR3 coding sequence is TGTGCCAGCAGCCAAGGCGGGTATAATTCACCCCTCCACTTT.

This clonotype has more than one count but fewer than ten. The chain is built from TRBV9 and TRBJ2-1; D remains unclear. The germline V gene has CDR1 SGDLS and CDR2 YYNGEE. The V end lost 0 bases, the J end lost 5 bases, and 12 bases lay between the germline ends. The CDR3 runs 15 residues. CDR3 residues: CASSVGVYRNNEQFF. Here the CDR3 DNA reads TGTGCCAGCAGCGTAGGTGTCTACAGAAACAATGAGCAGTTCTTC.

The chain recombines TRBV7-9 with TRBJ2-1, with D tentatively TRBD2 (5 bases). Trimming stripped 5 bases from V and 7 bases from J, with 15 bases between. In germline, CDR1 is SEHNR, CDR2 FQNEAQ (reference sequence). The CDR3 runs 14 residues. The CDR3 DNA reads TGTGCCAGCAGCCAAGGAGGAGAGGAGAATGAGCAGTTCTTC. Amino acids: CASSQGGEENEQFF.

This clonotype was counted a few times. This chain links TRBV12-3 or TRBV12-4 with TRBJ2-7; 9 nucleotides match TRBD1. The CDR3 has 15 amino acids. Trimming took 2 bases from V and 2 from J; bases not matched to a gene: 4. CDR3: CASSLRGTGTYEQYF. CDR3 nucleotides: TGTGCCAGCAGTTTAAGAGGGACAGGGACCTACGAGCAGTACTTC.

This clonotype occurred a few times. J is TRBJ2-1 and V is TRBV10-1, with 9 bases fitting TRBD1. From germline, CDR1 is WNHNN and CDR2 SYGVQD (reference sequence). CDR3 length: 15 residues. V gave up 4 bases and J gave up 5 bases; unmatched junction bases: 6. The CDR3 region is CASSAPGQGDNEQFF. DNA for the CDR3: TGCGCCAGCAGTGCACCGGGACAGGGAGACAATGAGCAGTTCTTC.

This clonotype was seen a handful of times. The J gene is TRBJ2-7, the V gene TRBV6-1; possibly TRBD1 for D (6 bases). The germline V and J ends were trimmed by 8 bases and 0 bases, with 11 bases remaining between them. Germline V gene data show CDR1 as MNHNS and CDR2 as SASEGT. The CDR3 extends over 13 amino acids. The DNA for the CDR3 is TGTGCCAGCCTCGGGACACCCTCCTACGAGCAGTACTTC. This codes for CASLGTPSYEQYF.